This T cell receptor beta chain is from a study of T cells in Graves' hyperthyroidism and ophthalmopathy. There were TCR beta CDR3 regions amplified from RNA transcripts. The primer set for the first-round RT-PCR of the TCR CDR3 was HTBI. TCRdb reanalysed the multiplex PCR reads using MiXCR and keeps one entry per CDR3 protein. Of around 400,000 distinct CDR3 sequences listed, approximately 13% were seen once; the top ten hold around a tenth. This clonotype was seen many times. The material sequenced was blood. This sequence originates from a woman between 18 and 30 years old with Graves' hyperthyroidism.

Here the CDR3 DNA reads TGTGCCAGCAGTCCCCCCGTGGGTGGGGAACGGAATACGCAGTATTTT. Translation gives CASSPPVGGERNTQYF. The rearrangement uses TRBV12-3 or TRBV12-4 and TRBJ2-3; the D is unclear. Between the trimmed V and J ends, which lost 5 bases and 7 bases, there was a span of 22 bases. The CDR3 covers 16 residues.